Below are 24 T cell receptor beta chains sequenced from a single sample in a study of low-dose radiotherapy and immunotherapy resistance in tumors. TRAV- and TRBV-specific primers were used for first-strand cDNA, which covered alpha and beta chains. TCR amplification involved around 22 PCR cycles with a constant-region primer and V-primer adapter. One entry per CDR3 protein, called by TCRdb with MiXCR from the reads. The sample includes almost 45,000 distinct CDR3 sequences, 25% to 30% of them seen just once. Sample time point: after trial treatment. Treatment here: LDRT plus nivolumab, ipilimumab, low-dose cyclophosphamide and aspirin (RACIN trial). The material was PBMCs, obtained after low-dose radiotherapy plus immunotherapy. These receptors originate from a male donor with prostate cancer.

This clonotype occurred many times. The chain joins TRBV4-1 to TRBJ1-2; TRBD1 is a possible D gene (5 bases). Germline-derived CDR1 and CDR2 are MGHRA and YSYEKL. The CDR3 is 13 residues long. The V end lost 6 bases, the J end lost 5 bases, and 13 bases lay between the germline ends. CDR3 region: CASRRDEGYGYTF. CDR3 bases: TGCGCCAGCAGGAGGGACGAAGGGTATGGCTACACCTTC.

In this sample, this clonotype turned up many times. Here the CDR3 reads CASSLLPVPDTQYF. Here the CDR3 DNA reads TGCGCCAGCAGCTTGTTACCGGTCCCAGATACGCAGTATTTT. The rearrangement joins TRBV5-1 to TRBJ2-3, with D hard to call. The CDR3 runs 14 residues. The germline V and J ends were trimmed by 1 base and 4 bases, with 10 bases remaining between them. Germline loops: CDR1 SGHRS, CDR2 YFSETQ. Looking up the rest from reference TRBV5-1 and TRBJ2-3 gives the full variable domain: KAGVTQTPRYLIKTRGQQVTLSCSPISGHRSVSWYQQTPGQGLQFLFEYFSETQRNKGNFPGRFSGRQFSNSRSEMNVSTLELGDSALYLCASSLLPVPDTQYFGPGTRLTVL.

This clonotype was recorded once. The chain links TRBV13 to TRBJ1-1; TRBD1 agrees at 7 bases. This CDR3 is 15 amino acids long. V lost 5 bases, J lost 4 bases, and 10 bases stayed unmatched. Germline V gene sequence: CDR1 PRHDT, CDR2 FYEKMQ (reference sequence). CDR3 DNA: TGTGCCAGCAGCCCCCCGGGAGGGGGCGGCACTGAAGCTTTCTTT. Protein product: CASSPPGGGGTEAFF.

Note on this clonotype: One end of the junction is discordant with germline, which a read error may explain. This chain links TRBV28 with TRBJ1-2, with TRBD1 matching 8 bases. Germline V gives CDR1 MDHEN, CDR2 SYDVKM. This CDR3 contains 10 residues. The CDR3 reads CASRRTGFLF. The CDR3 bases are TGTGCCAGCAGGCGGACAGGGTTTCTCTTC.

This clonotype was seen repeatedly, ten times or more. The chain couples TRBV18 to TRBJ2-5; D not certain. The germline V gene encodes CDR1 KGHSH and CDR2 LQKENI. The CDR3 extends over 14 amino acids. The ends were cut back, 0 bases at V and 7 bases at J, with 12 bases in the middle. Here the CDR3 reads CASSPPVPPPTQYF. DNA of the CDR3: TGTGCCAGCTCACCACCGGTCCCGCCCCCGACCCAGTACTTC.

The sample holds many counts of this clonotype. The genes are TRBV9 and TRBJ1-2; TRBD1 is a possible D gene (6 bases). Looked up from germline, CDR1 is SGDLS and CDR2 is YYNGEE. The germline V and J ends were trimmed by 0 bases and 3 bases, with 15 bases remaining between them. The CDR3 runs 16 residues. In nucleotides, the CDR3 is TGTGCCAGCAGCGTAGAACAGGGCGGAGGATACTATGGCTACACCTTC. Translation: CASSVEQGGGYYGYTF.

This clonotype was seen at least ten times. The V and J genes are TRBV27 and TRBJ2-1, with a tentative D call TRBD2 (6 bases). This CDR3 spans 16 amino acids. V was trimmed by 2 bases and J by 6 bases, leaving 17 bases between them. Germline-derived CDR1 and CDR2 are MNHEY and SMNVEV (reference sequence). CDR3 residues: CASSLMLASAGNEQFF. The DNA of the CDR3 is TGTGCCAGCAGTTTAATGTTGGCTAGCGCAGGCAATGAGCAGTTCTTC.

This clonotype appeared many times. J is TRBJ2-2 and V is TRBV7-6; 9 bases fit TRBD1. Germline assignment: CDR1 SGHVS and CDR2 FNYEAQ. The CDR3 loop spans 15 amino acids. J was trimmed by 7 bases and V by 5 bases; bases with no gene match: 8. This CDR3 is CASSPGTGPVGELFF. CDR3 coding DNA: TGTGCCAGCAGCCCCGGGACAGGGCCTGTCGGGGAGCTGTTTTTT.

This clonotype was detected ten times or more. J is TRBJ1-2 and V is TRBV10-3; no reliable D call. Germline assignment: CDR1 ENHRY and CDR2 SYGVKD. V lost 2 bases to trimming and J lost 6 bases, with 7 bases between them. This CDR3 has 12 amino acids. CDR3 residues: CAISEGGNGYTF. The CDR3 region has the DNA TGTGCCATCAGTGAGGGTGGAAATGGCTACACCTTC.

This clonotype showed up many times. The CDR3 protein is CASSIDRGQGSNTGELFF. The CDR3 coding sequence is TGTGCCAGTAGTATAGATCGAGGCCAAGGGTCGAACACCGGGGAGCTGTTTTTT. This chain links TRBV19 with TRBJ2-2; D uncertain. Trimming left V 0 bases short and J 0 bases short, with 14 bases between. The germline gives CDR1 LNHDA, CDR2 SQIVND (reference sequence). The CDR3 covers 18 residues.

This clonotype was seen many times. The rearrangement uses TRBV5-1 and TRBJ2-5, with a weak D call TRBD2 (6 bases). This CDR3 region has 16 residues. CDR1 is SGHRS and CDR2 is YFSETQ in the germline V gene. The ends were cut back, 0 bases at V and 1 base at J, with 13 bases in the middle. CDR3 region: CASSLVGVGGQETQYF. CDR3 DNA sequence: TGCGCCAGCAGCTTGGTTGGGGTCGGGGGCCAAGAGACCCAGTACTTC.

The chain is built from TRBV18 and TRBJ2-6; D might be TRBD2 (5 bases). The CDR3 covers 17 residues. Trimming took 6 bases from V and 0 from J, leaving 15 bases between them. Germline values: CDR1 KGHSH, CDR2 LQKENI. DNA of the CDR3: TGTGCCAGCTCGCCGGGATTGGCCTACTCTGGGGCCAACGTCCTGACTTTC. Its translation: CASSPGLAYSGANVLTF.

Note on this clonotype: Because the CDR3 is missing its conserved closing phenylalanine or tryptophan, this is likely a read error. CDR3 coding DNA: TGTGCCAGCAGCCAATACGGACAGAACAATGAGCAGTTCTCC. The encoded protein is CASSQYGQNNEQFS. V usage is TRBV3-1 and J usage is TRBJ2-1, with a weak D call TRBD1 (6 bases). There are 14 residues in the CDR3. Between the trimmed V and J ends, which lost 2 bases and 5 bases, there was a span of 10 bases. Germline CDR1 reads LGHDT; CDR2 reads YNNKEL (reference sequence).

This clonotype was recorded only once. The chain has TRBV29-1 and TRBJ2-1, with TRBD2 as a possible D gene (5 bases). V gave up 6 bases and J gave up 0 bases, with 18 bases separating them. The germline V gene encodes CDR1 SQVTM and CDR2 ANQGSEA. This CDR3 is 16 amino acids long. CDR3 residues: CSVFTNVAGSYNEQFF. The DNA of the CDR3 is TGCAGCGTATTTACTAATGTGGCGGGCTCCTACAATGAGCAGTTCTTC.

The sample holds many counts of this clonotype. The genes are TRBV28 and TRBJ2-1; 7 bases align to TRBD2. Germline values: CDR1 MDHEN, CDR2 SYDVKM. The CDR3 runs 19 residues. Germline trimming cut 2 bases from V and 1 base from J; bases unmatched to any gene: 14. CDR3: CASSLRAARGSPSYNEQFF. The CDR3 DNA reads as TGTGCCAGCAGTTTAAGGGCGGCGCGGGGGAGCCCGTCCTACAATGAGCAGTTCTTC.

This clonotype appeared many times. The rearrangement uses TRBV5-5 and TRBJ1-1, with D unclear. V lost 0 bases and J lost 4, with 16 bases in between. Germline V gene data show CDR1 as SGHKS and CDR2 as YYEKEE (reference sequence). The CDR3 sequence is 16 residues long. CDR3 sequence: CASSLGEGVGFTEAFF. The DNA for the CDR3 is TGTGCCAGCAGCTTGGGGGAAGGAGTGGGGTTCACTGAAGCTTTCTTT.

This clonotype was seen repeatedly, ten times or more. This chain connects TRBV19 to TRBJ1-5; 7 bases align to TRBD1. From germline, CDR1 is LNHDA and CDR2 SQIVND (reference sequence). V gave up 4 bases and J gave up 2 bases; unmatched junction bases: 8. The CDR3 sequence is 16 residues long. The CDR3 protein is CASSSTRDRRNQPQHF. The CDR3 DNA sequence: TGTGCCAGTAGTAGTACAAGGGACAGACGCAATCAGCCCCAGCATTTT.

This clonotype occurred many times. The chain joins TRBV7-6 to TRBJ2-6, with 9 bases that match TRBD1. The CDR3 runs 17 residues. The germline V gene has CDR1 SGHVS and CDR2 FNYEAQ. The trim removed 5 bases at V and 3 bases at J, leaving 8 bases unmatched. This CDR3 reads CASSRDTGGFGANVLTF. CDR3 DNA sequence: TGTGCCAGCAGCCGGGATACAGGGGGCTTTGGGGCCAACGTCCTGACTTTC. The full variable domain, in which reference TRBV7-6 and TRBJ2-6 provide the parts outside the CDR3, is GAGVSQSPRYKVTKRGQDVALRCDPISGHVSLYWYRQALGQGPEFLTYFNYEAQQDKSGLPNDRFSAERPEGSISTLTIQRTEQRDSAMYRCASSRDTGGFGANVLTFGAGSRLTVL.

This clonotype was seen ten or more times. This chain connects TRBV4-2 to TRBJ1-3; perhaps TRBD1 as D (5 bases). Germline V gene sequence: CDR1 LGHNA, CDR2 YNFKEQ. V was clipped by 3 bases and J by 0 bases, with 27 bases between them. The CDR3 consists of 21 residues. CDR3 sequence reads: CASSQEATGSGRLSSGNTIYF. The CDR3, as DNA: TGTGCCAGCAGCCAGGAAGCTACAGGCAGTGGCAGACTGAGCTCTGGAAACACCATATATTTT.

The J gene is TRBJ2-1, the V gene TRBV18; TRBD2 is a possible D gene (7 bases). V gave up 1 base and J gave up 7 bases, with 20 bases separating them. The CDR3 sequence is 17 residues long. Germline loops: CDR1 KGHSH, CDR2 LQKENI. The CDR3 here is CASSPRMQGLAANEQFF. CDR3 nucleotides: TGTGCCAGCTCACCACGGATGCAGGGGCTAGCGGCGAATGAGCAGTTCTTC.

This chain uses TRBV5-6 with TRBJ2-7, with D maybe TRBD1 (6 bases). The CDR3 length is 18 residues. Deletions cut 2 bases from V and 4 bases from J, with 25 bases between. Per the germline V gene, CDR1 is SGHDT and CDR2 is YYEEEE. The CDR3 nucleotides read TGTGCCAGCAGCTTCGGGACACCGAATCCGATGCATCCTTACGAGCAGTACTTC. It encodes CASSFGTPNPMHPYEQYF.

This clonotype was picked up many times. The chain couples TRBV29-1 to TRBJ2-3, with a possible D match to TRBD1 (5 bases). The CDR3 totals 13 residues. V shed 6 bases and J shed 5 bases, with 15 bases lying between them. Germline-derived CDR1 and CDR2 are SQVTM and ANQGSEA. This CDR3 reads CSVVPRDRDTQYF. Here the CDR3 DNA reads TGCAGCGTCGTCCCCAGGGATAGAGATACGCAGTATTTT.

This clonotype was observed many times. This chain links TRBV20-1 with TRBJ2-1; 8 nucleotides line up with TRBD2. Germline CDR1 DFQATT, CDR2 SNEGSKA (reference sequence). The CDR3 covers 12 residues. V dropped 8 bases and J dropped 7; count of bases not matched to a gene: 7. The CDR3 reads CSQRLASNEQFF. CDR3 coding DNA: TGCAGTCAGAGACTAGCGTCTAATGAGCAGTTCTTC.

The CDR3 here is CASSQKRGNTGELFF. DNA of the CDR3: TGTGCCAGCAGCCAAAAGCGGGGGAACACCGGGGAGCTGTTTTTT. The chain links TRBV3-1 to TRBJ2-2; the match to TRBD2 covers 7 bases. With V trimmed by 2 bases and J by 1 base, 1 base remained unmatched. The length of the CDR3 is 15 residues. Germline loops: CDR1 LGHDT, CDR2 YNNKEL (reference sequence).